This T cell receptor beta chain was retrieved from a study of cytomegalovirus exposure and HLA in healthy donors. General study results and limits: Later analysis reportedly placed an Asian-associated ancestry cluster below the approximately 730-donor mean in N-insertions. Serostatus for CMV was the only available immune exposure information. Later on, analysis showed that most CMV-associated TCR beta chains appeared to be HLA-restricted.

This clone has only one observation. The antigen remains undetermined. The donors gave bone marrow, and they were healthy. The V and J ends lost 3 bases and 3 bases respectively, with 7 bases between them. This CDR3 spans 13 amino acids. CDR1 and CDR2 from the germline V gene are MNHNS and SASEGT. With 60 Vbeta and 13 Jbeta primers, the PCR was carried out. Produced via immunoSEQ multiplex PCR; TCRdb's table is partial and in-frame only. The repertoire includes about 200,000 clones, about 80% of them detected once, and 1.4% sits in the top ten. The sequenced material came from PBMCs. J is TRBJ2-3 and V is TRBV6-1, with a possible D match to TRBD1 (6 bases). The origin of this receptor is a girl between 5 and 17 years old in good health and CMV-seronegative. The CDR3 sequence: CASSEQGTDTQYF. CDR3 nucleotides: TGTGCCAGCAGTGAGCAGGGGACAGATACGCAGTATTTT.